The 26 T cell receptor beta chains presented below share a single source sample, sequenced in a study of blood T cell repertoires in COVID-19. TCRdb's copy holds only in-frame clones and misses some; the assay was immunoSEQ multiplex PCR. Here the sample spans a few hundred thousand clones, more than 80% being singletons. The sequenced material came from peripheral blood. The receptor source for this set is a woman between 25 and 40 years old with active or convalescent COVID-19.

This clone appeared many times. The CDR3 DNA sequence: TGTGCCAGCAGTGAAGGGGGGACAGGGTTTCAGCCCCAGCATTTT. Translating it yields CASSEGGTGFQPQHF. This chain joins TRBV6-1 and TRBJ1-5; TRBD1 matches at 9 bases. This CDR3 region has 15 residues. The germline gives CDR1 MNHNS, CDR2 SASEGT. V shed 1 base and J 6 bases; nucleotides not matched to a gene: 4.

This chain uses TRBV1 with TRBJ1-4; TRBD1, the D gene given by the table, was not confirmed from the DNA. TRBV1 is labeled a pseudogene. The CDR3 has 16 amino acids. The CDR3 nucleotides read TGCACCAGCAGCCAAGATAGCCTGGGACAAAATGAAAAACTGTTTTTT. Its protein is CTSSQDSLGQNEKLFF.

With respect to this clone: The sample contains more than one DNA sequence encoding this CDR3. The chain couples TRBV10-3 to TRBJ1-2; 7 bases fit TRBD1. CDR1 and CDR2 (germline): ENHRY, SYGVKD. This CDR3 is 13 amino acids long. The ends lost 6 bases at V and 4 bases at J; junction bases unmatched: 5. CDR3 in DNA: TGTGCCATCAGCCTGGACAGGAGCTATGGCTACACCTTC. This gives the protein CAISLDRSYGYTF.

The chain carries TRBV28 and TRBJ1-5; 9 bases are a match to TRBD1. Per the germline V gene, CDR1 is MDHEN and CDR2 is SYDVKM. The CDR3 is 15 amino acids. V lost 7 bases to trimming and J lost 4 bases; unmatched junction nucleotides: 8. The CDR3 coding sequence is TGTGCCAGCAATATCGGGACAGGGTTAAATCAGCCCCAGCATTTT. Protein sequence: CASNIGTGLNQPQHF.

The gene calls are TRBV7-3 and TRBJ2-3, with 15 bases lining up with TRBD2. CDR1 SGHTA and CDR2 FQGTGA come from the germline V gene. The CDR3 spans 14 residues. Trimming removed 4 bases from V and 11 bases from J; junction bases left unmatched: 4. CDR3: CASSSGTSGGRQYF. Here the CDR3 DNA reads TGTGCCAGCAGCTCCGGGACTAGCGGGGGGCGGCAGTATTTT.

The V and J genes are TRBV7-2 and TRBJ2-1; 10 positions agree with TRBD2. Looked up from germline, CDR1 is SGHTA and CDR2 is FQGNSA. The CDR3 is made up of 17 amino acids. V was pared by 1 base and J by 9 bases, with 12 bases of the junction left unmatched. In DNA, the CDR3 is TGTGCCAGCAGCTTAGGACCCCAGCGGGGGGGGTCTCGTGAGCAGTTCTTC. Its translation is CASSLGPQRGGSREQFF. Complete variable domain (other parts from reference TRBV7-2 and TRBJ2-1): GAGVSQSPSNKVTEKGKDVELRCDPISGHTALYWYRQSLGQGLEFLIYFQGNSAPDKSGLPSDRFSAERTGGSVSTLTIQRTQQEDSAVYLCASSLGPQRGGSREQFFGPGTRLTVL.

The CDR3 DNA reads as TGTGCCAGCAGTGCACCGGGACAGGGCTATACTGAAGCTTTCTTT. Encoded protein: CASSAPGQGYTEAFF. The chain is built from TRBV28 and TRBJ1-1, with 9 bases aligning to TRBD1. Unmatched junction bases numbered 9, after V lost 5 bases and J lost 5 bases. The CDR3 is 15 amino acids. The V gene's germline CDR1 is MDHEN and CDR2 SYDVKM.

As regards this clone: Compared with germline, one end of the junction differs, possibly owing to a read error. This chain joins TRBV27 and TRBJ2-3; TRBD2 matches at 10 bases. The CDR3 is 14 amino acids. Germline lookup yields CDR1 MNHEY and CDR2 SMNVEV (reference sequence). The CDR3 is CASSPAIPGLASSF. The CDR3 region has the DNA TGTGCCAGCAGTCCAGCAATTCCGGGACTAGCGTCCTCTTTT.

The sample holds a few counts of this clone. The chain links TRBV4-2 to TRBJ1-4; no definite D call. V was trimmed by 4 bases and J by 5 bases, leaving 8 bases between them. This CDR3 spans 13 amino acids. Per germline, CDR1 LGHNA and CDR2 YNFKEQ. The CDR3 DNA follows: TGTGCCAGCAGCCTTGGGCTCAATGAAAAACTGTTTTTT. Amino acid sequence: CASSLGLNEKLFF.

The CDR3 reads CASSQEDSYFGDYGYTF. CDR3 coding DNA: TGTGCCAGCAGCCAAGAAGACAGCTATTTTGGTGACTATGGCTACACCTTC. V is TRBV3-1 (or the pseudogene TRBV3-2) and J is TRBJ1-2; a possible D gene is TRBD1 (5 bases). The CDR3 is made up of 17 amino acids. The V end lost 0 bases, the J end lost 3 bases, and 17 bases lay between the germline ends. Germline V gives CDR1 LGHDT, CDR2 YNNKEL (reference sequence).

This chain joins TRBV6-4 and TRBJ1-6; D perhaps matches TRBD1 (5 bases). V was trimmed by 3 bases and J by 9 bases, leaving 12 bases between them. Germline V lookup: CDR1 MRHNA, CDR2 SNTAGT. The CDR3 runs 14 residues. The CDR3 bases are TGTGCCAGCAGTGAGGGGGGGTGGGGTTCACCCCTCCACTTT. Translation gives CASSEGGWGSPLHF.

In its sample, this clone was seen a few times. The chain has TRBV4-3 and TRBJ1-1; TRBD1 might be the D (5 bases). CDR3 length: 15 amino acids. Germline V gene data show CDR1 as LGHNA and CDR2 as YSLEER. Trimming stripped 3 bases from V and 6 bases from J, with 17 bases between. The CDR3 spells CASSQSRREGAEAFF. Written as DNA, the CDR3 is TGCGCCAGCAGCCAGTCGAGGAGGGAAGGGGCTGAAGCTTTCTTT.

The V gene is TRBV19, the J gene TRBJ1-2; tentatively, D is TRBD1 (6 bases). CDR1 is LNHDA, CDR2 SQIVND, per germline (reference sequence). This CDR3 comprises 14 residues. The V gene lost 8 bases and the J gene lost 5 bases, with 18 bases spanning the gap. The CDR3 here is CASSKGRTEYGYTF. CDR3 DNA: TGTGCCAGTTCCAAGGGTCGGACAGAGTATGGCTACACCTTC.

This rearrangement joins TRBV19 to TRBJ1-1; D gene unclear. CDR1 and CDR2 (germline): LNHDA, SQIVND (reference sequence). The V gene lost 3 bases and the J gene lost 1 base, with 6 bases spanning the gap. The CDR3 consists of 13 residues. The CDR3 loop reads CASSILQNTEAFF. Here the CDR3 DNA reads TGTGCCAGTAGTATTTTACAGAACACTGAAGCTTTCTTT.

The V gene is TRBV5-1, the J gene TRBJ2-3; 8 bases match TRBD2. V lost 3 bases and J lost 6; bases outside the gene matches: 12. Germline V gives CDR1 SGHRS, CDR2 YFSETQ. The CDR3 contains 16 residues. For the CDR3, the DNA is TGCGCCAGCAGCTCCTTAGGGACTAGAGGGGGGGATACGCAGTATTTT. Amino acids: CASSSLGTRGGDTQYF.

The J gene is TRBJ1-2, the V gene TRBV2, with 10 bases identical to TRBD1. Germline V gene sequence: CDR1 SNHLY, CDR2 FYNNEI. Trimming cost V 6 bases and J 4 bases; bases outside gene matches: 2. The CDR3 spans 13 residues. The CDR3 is CASRDRGPYGYTF. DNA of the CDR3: TGTGCCAGCAGAGACAGGGGGCCCTATGGCTACACCTTC.

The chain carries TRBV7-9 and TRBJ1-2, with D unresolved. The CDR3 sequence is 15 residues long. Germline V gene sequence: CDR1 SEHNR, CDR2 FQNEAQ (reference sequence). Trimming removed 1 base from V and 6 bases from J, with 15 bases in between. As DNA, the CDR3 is TGTGCCAGCAGCTTAGGCCAGGCTTCGCACGATGGCTACACCTTC. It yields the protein CASSLGQASHDGYTF.

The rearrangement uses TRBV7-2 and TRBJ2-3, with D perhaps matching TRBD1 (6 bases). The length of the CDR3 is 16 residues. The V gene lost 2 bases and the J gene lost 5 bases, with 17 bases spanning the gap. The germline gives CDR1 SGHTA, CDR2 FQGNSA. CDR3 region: CASSLLPGAFGDTQYF. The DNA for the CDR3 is TGTGCCAGCAGCTTATTACCAGGGGCGTTCGGAGATACGCAGTATTTT.

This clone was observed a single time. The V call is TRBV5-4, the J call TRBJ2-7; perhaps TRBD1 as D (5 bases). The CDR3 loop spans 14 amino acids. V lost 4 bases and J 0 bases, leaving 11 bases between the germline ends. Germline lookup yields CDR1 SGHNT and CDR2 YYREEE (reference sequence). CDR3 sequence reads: CASSERRGSYEQYF. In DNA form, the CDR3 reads TGTGCCAGCAGCGAACGAAGGGGCTCCTACGAGCAGTACTTC.

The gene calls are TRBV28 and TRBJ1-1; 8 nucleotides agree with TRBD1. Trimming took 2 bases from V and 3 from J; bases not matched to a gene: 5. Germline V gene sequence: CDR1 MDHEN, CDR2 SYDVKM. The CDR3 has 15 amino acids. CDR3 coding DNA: TGTGCCAGCAGTTTAGTCAGGGGGCCGCACACTGAAGCTTTCTTT. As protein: CASSLVRGPHTEAFF.

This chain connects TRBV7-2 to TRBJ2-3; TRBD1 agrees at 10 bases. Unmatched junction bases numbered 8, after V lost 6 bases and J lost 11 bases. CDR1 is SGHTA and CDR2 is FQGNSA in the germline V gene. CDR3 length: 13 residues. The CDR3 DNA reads TGTGCCAGCAGTTCAGGGACAGGGGCGTTGCAGTATTTT. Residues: CASSSGTGALQYF.

CDR3 in amino acids: CASSLRDRGDTQYF. CDR3 nucleotide sequence: TGTGCCAGCAGCTTACGGGACAGGGGTGATACGCAGTATTTT. V is TRBV5-5 and J is TRBJ2-3; 10 bases are a match to TRBD1. Looked up from germline, CDR1 is SGHKS and CDR2 is YYEKEE (reference sequence). The CDR3 runs 14 residues. J was trimmed by 6 bases and V by 2 bases; bases with no gene match: 3. Looking up the rest from reference TRBV5-5 and TRBJ2-3 gives the full variable domain: DAGVTQSPTHLIKTRGQQVTLRCSPISGHKSVSWYQQVLGQGPQFIFQYYEKEERGRGNFPDRFSARQFPNYSSELNVNALLLGDSALYLCASSLRDRGDTQYFGPGTRLTVL.

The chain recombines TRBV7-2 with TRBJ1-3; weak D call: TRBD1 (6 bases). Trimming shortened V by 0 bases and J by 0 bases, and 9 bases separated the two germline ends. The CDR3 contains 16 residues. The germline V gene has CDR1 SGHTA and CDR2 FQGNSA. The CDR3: CASSLARGGSGNTIYF. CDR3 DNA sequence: TGTGCCAGCAGCTTAGCGAGGGGGGGCTCTGGAAACACCATATATTTT.

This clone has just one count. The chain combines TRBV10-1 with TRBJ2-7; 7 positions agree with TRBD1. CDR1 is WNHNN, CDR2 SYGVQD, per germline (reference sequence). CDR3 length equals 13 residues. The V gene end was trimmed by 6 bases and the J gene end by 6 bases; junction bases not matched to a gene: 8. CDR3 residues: CASRNRGLREQYF. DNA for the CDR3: TGCGCCAGCAGAAACAGGGGCCTACGCGAGCAGTACTTC.

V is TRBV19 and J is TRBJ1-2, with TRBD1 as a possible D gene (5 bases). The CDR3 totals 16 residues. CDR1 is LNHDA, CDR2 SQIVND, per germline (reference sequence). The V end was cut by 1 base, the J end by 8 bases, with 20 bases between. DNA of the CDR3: TGTGCCAGTAGTATAGGCTATTCAGGGCTTCAGGCAGGCTACACCTTC. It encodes CASSIGYSGLQAGYTF.

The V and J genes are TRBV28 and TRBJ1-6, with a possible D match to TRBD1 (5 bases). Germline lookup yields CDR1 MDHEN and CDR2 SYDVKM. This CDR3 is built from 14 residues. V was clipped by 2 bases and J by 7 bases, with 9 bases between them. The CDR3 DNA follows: TGTGCCAGCAGTTTAGGGACTGCAAATTCACCCCTCCACTTT. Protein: CASSLGTANSPLHF.